The rows below give T cell receptor beta chains drawn from one sample of a study of blood T cell repertoires in COVID-19. Libraries were prepared by immunoSEQ multiplex PCR; TCRdb keeps only in-frame clonotypes and omits some of them. The sample has 75,000 or so clones; roughly 90% are singletons. The sequencing input was peripheral blood. The receptors here all came from a man aged 45-65 years with acute or convalescent COVID-19. Each CDR3 is given with its conserved first and last residue. D genes are given only for firm matches. For some rows the clone size is stated as once, few or many, or as a class when expanded; others skip it.

V gene	J gene	clone size	D gene	CDR3 protein	CDR3 DNA
TRBV11-2	TRBJ1-5	-	TRBD1	CASSLDRGQPQHF	TGTGCCAGCAGCCTAGACAGGGGTCAGCCCCAGCATTTT
TRBV24-1	TRBJ1-5	-	-	CATSDGTHNQPQHF	TGTGCCACCAGTGACGGGACTCACAATCAGCCCCAGCATTTT
TRBV7-2	TRBJ2-1	once	-	CASSLDPSSYNEQFF	TGTGCCAGCAGCTTAGACCCGAGCTCCTACAATGAGCAGTTCTTC
TRBV2	TRBJ1-2	-	-	CASDWGGEGYTF	TGTGCCTCAGATTGGGGGGGCGAAGGCTACACCTTC
TRBV5-8	TRBJ2-5	-	-	CASSPRLANKETQYF	TGTGCCAGCAGCCCCAGGTTGGCAAATAAAGAGACCCAGTACTTC
TRBV6-5	TRBJ1-1	-	TRBD1	CASSYFPGTGNTEAFF	TGTGCCAGCAGTTACTTCCCCGGGACAGGCAACACTGAAGCTTTCTTT
TRBV5-4	TRBJ2-3	-	TRBD2	CASSMGLAGGTDTQYF	TGTGCCAGCAGCATGGGACTAGCGGGGGGCACAGATACGCAGTATTTT
TRBV5-1	TRBJ1-2	-	-	CASSLAGDYGYTF	TGCGCCAGCAGCTTGGCAGGGGACTATGGCTACACCTTC
TRBV5-1	TRBJ2-6	-	TRBD1	CASSLVTGAGANVLTF	TGCGCCAGCAGCTTGGTGACAGGGGCAGGGGCCAACGTCCTGACTTTC
TRBV7-2	TRBJ2-5	once	TRBD1	CASSLAGRGLETQYF	TGTGCCAGCAGCTTAGCAGGCAGGGGGCTGGAGACCCAGTACTTC
TRBV2	TRBJ2-3	-	TRBD1	CASRDRGYTDTQYF	TGTGCCAGCCGGGACAGGGGTTACACAGATACGCAGTATTTT
TRBV7-3	TRBJ2-7	-	-	CASSLDHAGAGEQYF	TGTGCCAGCAGCTTAGATCATGCCGGCGCGGGGGAGCAGTACTTC
TRBV19	TRBJ1-3	-	-	CASSTGFGNTIYF	TGTGCCAGTAGTACAGGGTTCGGAAACACCATATATTTT
TRBV5-6	TRBJ2-4	-	-	CASSLDLPRGIQYF	TGTGCCAGCAGCTTGGATCTTCCCAGGGGCATTCAGTACTTC
TRBV7-6	TRBJ1-6	-	TRBD1	CASSLTGGSSYNSPLHF	TGTGCCAGCAGTCTGACAGGGGGGAGCTCCTATAATTCACCCCTCCACTTT
TRBV12-3/TRBV12-4	TRBJ1-1	-	TRBD1	CASSWTGVPEAFF	TGTGCCAGCAGTTGGACAGGGGTCCCTGAAGCTTTCTTT
TRBV24-1	TRBJ1-1	-	TRBD1	CATSDSRDSKAFF	TGTGCCACCAGTGATTCCCGGGACAGCAAAGCTTTCTTT
TRBV11-1	TRBJ1-1	-	TRBD1	CASSRQGLMTEAFF	TGTGCCAGCAGCCGACAGGGGTTGATGACTGAAGCTTTCTTT
TRBV28	TRBJ2-7	-	TRBD2	CASSSGTSGGLNEQYF	TGTGCCAGCAGTTCCGGGACTAGCGGGGGACTGAACGAGCAGTACTTC
TRBV2	TRBJ1-4	-	TRBD1	CASSEDRGRGTNEKLFF	TGTGCCAGCAGTGAAGACAGGGGGCGAGGAACTAATGAAAAACTGTTTTTT
TRBV30	TRBJ2-2	once	-	CAWIQGSVTGELFF	TGTGCCTGGATCCAGGGTTCGGTCACCGGGGAGCTGTTTTTT
TRBV7-9	TRBJ1-2	-	-	CASSRRGRLGYGYTF	TGTGCCAGCAGCCGGAGGGGCCGGCTGGGTTATGGCTACACCTTC
TRBV7-2	TRBJ1-5	-	-	CASSLASGTNWNQPQHF	TGTGCCAGCAGCTTAGCGTCCGGGACTAACTGGAATCAGCCCCAGCATTTT
TRBV19	TRBJ1-6	-	-	CASSITAGGNSPLHF	TGTGCCAGTAGTATAACCGCAGGCGGGAATTCACCCCTCCACTTT
TRBV10-2	TRBJ1-1	-	TRBD1	CASTPTGPSTEAFF	TGCGCCAGCACCCCGACAGGGCCGAGTACTGAAGCTTTCTTT
TRBV27	TRBJ1-1	-	TRBD1	CASSQTPTGTMNTEAFF	TGTGCCAGCAGCCAAACACCGACAGGGACCATGAACACTGAAGCTTTCTTT
TRBV7-9	TRBJ2-6	-	-	CASSWAVSNVLTF	TGTGCCAGCAGCTGGGCCGTCTCCAACGTCCTGACTTTC
TRBV5-1	TRBJ1-1	-	TRBD1	CASSVNRGSTEAFF	TGCGCCAGCAGCGTTAACAGGGGGTCAACTGAAGCTTTCTTT
TRBV7-6	TRBJ2-7	-	TRBD1	CASSQGQGALSEQYF	TGTGCCAGCAGCCAGGGACAGGGGGCGCTGAGCGAGCAGTACTTC
TRBV11-3	TRBJ2-3	-	TRBD2	CASSPGLAGGNTDTQYF	TGTGCCAGCAGCCCTGGACTAGCGGGGGGAAACACAGATACGCAGTATTTT
TRBV18	TRBJ2-1	few	TRBD1	CASSPADRGNEQFF	TGTGCCAGCTCACCAGCGGACAGGGGCAATGAGCAGTTCTTC
TRBV6-2/TRBV6-3	TRBJ1-4	-	-	CASSYRGLNEKLFF	TGTGCCAGCAGTTACAGAGGGTTGAATGAAAAACTGTTTTTT
TRBV25-1	TRBJ1-5	-	-	CASSVSGTQAQPQHF	TGTGCCAGCAGTGTTTCCGGGACACAGGCTCAGCCCCAGCATTTT
TRBV4-1	TRBJ2-7	-	-	CASSQEIVVSYEQYF	TGCGCCAGCAGCCAAGAAATCGTAGTCTCCTACGAGCAGTACTTC
TRBV7-2	TRBJ2-5	-	TRBD2	CASSYRAGTSGGETQYF	TGTGCCAGCAGCTATCGGGCCGGGACTAGCGGGGGTGAGACCCAGTACTTC
TRBV19	TRBJ2-7	-	-	CASSITSPGEQYF	TGTGCCAGTAGTATTACTAGCCCAGGGGAGCAGTACTTC
TRBV6-1	TRBJ1-5	-	TRBD1	CASSEFMGQGIQPQHF	TGTGCCAGCAGTGAATTTATGGGACAGGGTATTCAGCCCCAGCATTTT
TRBV5-1	TRBJ2-6	-	-	CASSSDYPGANVLTF	TGCGCCAGCAGCTCTGACTATCCTGGGGCCAACGTCCTGACTTTC
TRBV11-1	TRBJ1-1	-	TRBD1	CASSLKGAAEAFF	TGTGCCAGCAGCTTGAAGGGGGCTGCTGAAGCTTTCTTT
TRBV19	TRBJ2-5	-	-	CASGSTWDTQETQYF	TGTGCCAGTGGCTCCACCTGGGACACCCAAGAGACCCAGTACTTC